These 3 T cell receptor beta chains originate from one sample sequenced in a study of glioma-infiltrating T cells. Amplification of TCR alpha and beta CDR3 regions from RNA used iRepertoire nested multiplex PCR. TCRdb processed the multiplex PCR reads anew with MiXCR; each CDR3 protein has one entry. Of around 150,000 distinct CDR3 sequences listed, roughly 43% are singletons. The sample taken for sequencing was glioma tissue, nonneoplastic brain tissue, or PBMCs (not recorded which). These receptors all stem from a human donor with low-grade glioma or glioblastoma, undergoing nonglioma brain surgery, or in good health (not recorded which).

In its sample, this clonotype was seen a few times. The rearrangement uses TRBV27 and TRBJ1-5; D gene unclear. The CDR3 spans 14 residues. Trimming pared 6 bases from V and 0 bases from J, leaving 9 bases between. The germline gives CDR1 MNHEY, CDR2 SMNVEV (reference sequence). The CDR3 is CASRGSHSNQPQHF. CDR3 DNA sequence: TGTGCCAGCAGAGGCAGTCATAGCAATCAGCCCCAGCATTTT.

The chain employs TRBV20-1 and TRBJ1-1; D not certain. V was cut by 3 bases and J by 5 bases, with 13 bases left in between. In germline, CDR1 is DFQATT, CDR2 SNEGSKA (reference sequence). This CDR3 is 13 amino acids long. The CDR3, as DNA: TGCAGTGCTAGTATTGGGGTAAGGACTGAAGCTTTCTTT. It yields the protein CSASIGVRTEAFF.

The chain has TRBV11-1 and TRBJ1-1; D is undetermined. This CDR3 is built from 13 residues. The V end was cut by 5 bases, the J end by 1 base, with 8 bases between. The germline gives CDR1 SGHAT, CDR2 FQDESV (reference sequence). The chain's CDR3 is CASSEQENTEAFF. CDR3 in DNA: TGTGCCAGCAGCGAGCAGGAGAACACTGAAGCTTTCTTT.